The 6 T cell receptor beta chains reported below all come from one sample, sequenced in a study of OX40 agonist ivuxolimab in advanced cancers. Generated by immunoSEQ multiplex PCR, the TCRdb table keeps only in-frame clones and is missing some. The table includes tens of thousands of clones, about 90% detected once. The sample here was CD4+ or CD8+ T cells sorted from blood, taken in a trial of the OX40 agonist ivuxolimab. The source of these receptors is an adult with an advanced solid tumor such as melanoma, head and neck, liver or kidney cancer.

This clone has only a few counts. The chain recombines TRBV10-1 with TRBJ2-7; the match to TRBD2 covers 11 bases. CDR3 size: 15 residues. Germline V gene sequence: CDR1 WNHNN, CDR2 SYGVQD (reference sequence). V lost 4 bases and J lost 7; bases outside the gene matches: 9. The CDR3 sequence: CASSAALAGVGEQYF. The CDR3 DNA reads as TGCGCCAGCAGTGCGGCACTAGCGGGAGTGGGTGAGCAGTACTTC.

This chain uses TRBV11-1 with TRBJ2-7, with unresolved D. Trimming shortened V by 1 base and J by 0 bases, and 7 bases separated the two germline ends. Germline V gene sequence: CDR1 SGHAT, CDR2 FQDESV (reference sequence). The CDR3 is 14 amino acids. CDR3 sequence: CASSLGVSSYEQYF. As DNA, the CDR3 is TGTGCCAGCAGCTTAGGGGTGAGCTCCTACGAGCAGTACTTC.

V and J are TRBV5-1 and TRBJ2-7; TRBD2 matches 11 bases. The CDR3 is 16 amino acids. J gave up 2 bases and V 4 bases, and 8 bases lay outside the gene matches. In germline, CDR1 is SGHRS, CDR2 YFSETQ. This CDR3 is CASSPLVAGGTYEQYF. The CDR3 DNA is TGCGCCAGCAGCCCCCTGGTAGCGGGAGGGACCTACGAGCAGTACTTC. Variable domain in full (rest from reference TRBV5-1 and TRBJ2-7): KAGVTQTPRYLIKTRGQQVTLSCSPISGHRSVSWYQQTPGQGLQFLFEYFSETQRNKGNFPGRFSGRQFSNSRSEMNVSTLELGDSALYLCASSPLVAGGTYEQYFGPGTRLTVT.

This clone was seen a handful of times. The V call is TRBV30, the J call TRBJ2-4, with D perhaps assigned TRBD1 or TRBD2 (6 bases each). The CDR3 loop spans 13 amino acids. Trimming cost V 5 bases and J 8 bases, with 16 bases left between them. Germline CDR1 is GTSNPN and CDR2 is SVGIG (reference sequence). CDR3 sequence (DNA): TGTGCCTGGGGCCCCCCGGGGGCGGACATTCAGTACTTC. Translation gives CAWGPPGADIQYF.

This chain links TRBV6-5 with TRBJ2-7; tentative D call: TRBD2 (6 bases). CDR1 and CDR2 from the germline V gene are MNHEY and SVGAGI. The V and J ends lost 0 bases and 1 base respectively, with 10 bases between them. The CDR3 is 15 residues long. CDR3 coding DNA: TGTGCCAGCAGTTACTCGGGACTCGCATCCTACGAGCAGTACTTC. Its translation is CASSYSGLASYEQYF.

This chain joins TRBV5-5 and TRBJ2-7, with TRBD1 identical over 7 bases. Losses at the gene ends were 0 bases for V and 0 bases for J; bases not matched to a gene: 3. Per the germline V gene, CDR1 is SGHKS and CDR2 is YYEKEE (reference sequence). This CDR3 spans 15 amino acids. This chain's CDR3 is CASSLVAGGSYEQYF. The CDR3, as DNA: TGTGCCAGCAGCTTGGTAGCAGGGGGCTCCTACGAGCAGTACTTC.